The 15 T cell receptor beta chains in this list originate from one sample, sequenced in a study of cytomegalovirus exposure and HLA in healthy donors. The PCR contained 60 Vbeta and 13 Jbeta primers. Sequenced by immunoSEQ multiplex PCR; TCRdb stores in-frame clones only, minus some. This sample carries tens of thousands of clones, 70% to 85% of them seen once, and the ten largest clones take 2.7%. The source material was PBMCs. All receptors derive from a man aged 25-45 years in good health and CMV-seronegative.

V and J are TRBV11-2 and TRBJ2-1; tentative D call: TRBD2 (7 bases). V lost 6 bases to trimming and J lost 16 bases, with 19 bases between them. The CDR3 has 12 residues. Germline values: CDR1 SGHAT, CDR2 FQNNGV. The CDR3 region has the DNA TGTGCCAGCAGTCAAGCCAGGGGACTAAACTTCTTC. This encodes CASSQARGLNFF.

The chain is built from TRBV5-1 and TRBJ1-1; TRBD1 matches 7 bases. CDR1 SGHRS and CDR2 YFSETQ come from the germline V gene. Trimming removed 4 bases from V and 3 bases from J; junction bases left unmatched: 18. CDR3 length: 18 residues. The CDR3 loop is CASSLSLTGRIQDTEAFF. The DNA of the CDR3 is TGCGCCAGCAGCCTCAGTCTGACAGGGCGTATACAAGACACTGAAGCTTTCTTT.

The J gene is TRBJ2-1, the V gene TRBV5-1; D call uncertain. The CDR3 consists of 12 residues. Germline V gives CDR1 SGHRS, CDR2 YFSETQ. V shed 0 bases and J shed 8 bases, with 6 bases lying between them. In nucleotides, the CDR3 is TGCGCCAGCAGCTTGGGTTTCGATGAGCAGTTCTTC. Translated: CASSLGFDEQFF.

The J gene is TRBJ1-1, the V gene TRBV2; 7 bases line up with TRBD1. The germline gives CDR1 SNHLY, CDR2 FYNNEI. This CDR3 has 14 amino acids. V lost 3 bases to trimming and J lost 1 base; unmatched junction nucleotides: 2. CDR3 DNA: TGTGCCAGCAGTGACACAGGGGAGAACACTGAAGCTTTCTTT. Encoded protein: CASSDTGENTEAFF.

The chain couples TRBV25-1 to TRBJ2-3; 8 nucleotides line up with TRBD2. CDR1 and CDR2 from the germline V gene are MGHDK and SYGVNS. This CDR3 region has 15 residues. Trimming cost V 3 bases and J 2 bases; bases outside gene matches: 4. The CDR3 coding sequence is TGTGCCAGCAGTGATATAGCGGGGTACACAGATACGCAGTATTTT. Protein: CASSDIAGYTDTQYF. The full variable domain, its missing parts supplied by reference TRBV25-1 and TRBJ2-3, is EADIYQTPRYLVIGTGKKITLECSQTMGHDKMYWYQQDPGMELHLIHYSYGVNSTEKGDLSSESTVSRIRTEHFPLTLESARPSHTSQYLCASSDIAGYTDTQYFGPGTRLTVL.

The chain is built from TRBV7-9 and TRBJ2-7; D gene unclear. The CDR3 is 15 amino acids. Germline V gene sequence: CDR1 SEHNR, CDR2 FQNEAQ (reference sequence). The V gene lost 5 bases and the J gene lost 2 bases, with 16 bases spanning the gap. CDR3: CASSPPNEPTYEQYF. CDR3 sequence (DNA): TGTGCCAGCAGCCCCCCGAATGAGCCAACCTACGAGCAGTACTTC.

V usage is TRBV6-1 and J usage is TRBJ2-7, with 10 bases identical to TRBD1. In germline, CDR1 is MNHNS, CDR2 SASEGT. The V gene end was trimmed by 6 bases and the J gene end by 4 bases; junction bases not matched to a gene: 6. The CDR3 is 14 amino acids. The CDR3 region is CASSAGTGAYEQYF. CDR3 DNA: TGTGCCAGCAGCGCCGGGACAGGGGCTTACGAGCAGTACTTC.

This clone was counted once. CDR3 sequence (DNA): TGTGCCAGCAGCCCCGGGACAGGGGATAATGAAAAACTGTTTTTT. It yields the protein CASSPGTGDNEKLFF. The rearrangement uses TRBV6-5 and TRBJ1-4, with 10 bases fitting TRBD1. The V segment lost 6 bases and the J segment 4 bases; nucleotides outside the gene matches: 5. This CDR3 has 15 residues. From germline, CDR1 is MNHEY and CDR2 SVGAGI.

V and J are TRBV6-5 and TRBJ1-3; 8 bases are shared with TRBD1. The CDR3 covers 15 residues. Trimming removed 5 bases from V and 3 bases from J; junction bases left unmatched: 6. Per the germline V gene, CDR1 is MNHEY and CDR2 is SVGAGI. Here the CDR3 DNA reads TGTGCCAGCAGTCTCGGACAGGGTTTTGGAAACACCATATATTTT. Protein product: CASSLGQGFGNTIYF.

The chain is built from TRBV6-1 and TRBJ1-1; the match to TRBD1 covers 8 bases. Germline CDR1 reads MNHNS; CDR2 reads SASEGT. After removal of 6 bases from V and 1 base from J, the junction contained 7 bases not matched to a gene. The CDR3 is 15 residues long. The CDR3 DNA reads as TGTGCCAGCAGACCTGGACAGGGTGGGAACACTGAAGCTTTCTTT. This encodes CASRPGQGGNTEAFF.

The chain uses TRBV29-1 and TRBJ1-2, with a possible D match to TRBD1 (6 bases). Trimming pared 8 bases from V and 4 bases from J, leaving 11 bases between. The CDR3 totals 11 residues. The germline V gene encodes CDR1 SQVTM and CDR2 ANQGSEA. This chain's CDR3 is CSLKDSYGYTF. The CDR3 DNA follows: TGCAGCCTAAAGGACAGCTATGGCTACACCTTC.

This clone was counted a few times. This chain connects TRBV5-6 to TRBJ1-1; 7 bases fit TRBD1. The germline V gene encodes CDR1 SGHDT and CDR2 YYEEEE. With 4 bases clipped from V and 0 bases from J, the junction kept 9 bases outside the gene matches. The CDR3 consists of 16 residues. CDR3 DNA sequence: TGTGCCAGCAGCCTGGGACAGATTATAATGAACACTGAAGCTTTCTTT. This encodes CASSLGQIIMNTEAFF. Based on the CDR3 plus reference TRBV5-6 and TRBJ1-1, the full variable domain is DAGVTQSPTHLIKTRGQQVTLRCSPKSGHDTVSWYQQALGQGPQFIFQYYEEEERQRGNFPDRFSGHQFPNYSSELNVNALLLGDSALYLCASSLGQIIMNTEAFFGQGTRLTVV.

The CDR3 DNA reads as TGTGCCAGCAGGTCGGGGATACTCTACAATGAGCAGTTCTTC. Protein product: CASRSGILYNEQFF. V usage is TRBV27 and J usage is TRBJ2-1; maybe TRBD2 (5 bases). The CDR3 has 14 amino acids. V lost 6 bases to trimming and J lost 3 bases, with 12 bases between them. Germline V gives CDR1 MNHEY, CDR2 SMNVEV (reference sequence).

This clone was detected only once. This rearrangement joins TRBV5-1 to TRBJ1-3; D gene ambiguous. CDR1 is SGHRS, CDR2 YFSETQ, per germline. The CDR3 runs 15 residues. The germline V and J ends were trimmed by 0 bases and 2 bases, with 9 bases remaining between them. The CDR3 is CASSLDPSAGNTIYF. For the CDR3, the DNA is TGCGCCAGCAGCTTGGACCCGTCAGCTGGAAACACCATATATTTT.

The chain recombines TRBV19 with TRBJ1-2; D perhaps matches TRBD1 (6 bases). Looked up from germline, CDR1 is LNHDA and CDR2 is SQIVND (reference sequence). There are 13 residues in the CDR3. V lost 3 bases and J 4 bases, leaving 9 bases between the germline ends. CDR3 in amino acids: CASSIADSYGYTF. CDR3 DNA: TGTGCCAGTAGTATCGCGGACAGCTATGGCTACACCTTC. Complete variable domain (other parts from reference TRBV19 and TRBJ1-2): DGGITQSPKYLFRKEGQNVTLSCEQNLNHDAMYWYRQDPGQGLRLIYYSQIVNDFQKGDIAEGYSVSREKKESFPLTVTSAQKNPTAFYLCASSIADSYGYTFGSGTRLTVV.